Listed here is a single TCR beta chain. This clonotype was observed many times. This clone's antigen is unknown. The record has no base qualities; no much larger clone is one base away. The data are from a study of early T cells in non-severe SARS-CoV-2 infection (dated by TCRdb to the early 2020s). General notes on the study: Because TCR sequencing relied on bulk RNA taken from unsorted whole blood, pairing of alpha and beta chains was not possible. General conclusions and limits of the study: VDJdb matching was skewed toward anti-spike CD8 responses and likely underestimated virus-specific expansions, missing private and CD4 specificities.

The study was a case-control design nested within a healthcare worker cohort in London, UK, with weekly nasopharyngeal swab PCR tests and blood sampling. Healthcare workers were recruited between 23 and 31 March 2020, during the week of the UK lockdown, and were followed weekly for up to about 16 weeks. To prepare the library, 5' RACE was applied. Sequencing was performed on a NextSeq 500. The TCR library protocol attached unique molecular identifiers to individual cDNA molecules to correct for sequencing error and PCR bias. Both TCR alpha and beta chains were sequenced, and tight co-correlation was observed between alpha and beta sequence abundances in each sample. Processing in the source paper ran as follows. V gene, J gene and CDR3 annotation of TCR sequences was performed with Decombinator V4. TCRs were defined as expanded if a significant change between any two time points was detected under a Poisson model with p below 0.0001. Abundances of TCRs were expressed as counts per million after normalisation to the total number of TCRs sequenced in each sample. VDJdb, accessed 1 November 2021, was searched for CMV, EBV and SARS-CoV-2 annotated TCRs, excluding TCRs annotated for multiple antigens. The raw public reads went through TCRdb reprocessing: fastp at Q25, MiXCR clone calling, in-frame beta chains kept. For every CDR3 protein sequence, its rows merge into one entry that carries the most common genes and DNA. The V and J calls, along with clone size, are taken from TCRdb and not from the paper's own processing. The sample records about 69,000 distinct CDR3 sequences, 8.5% to 10% of which are singletons. Jointly, the top ten make up roughly 6% of the sample.

Sequenced input: whole blood. The source is an adult who was a healthcare worker with PCR-confirmed SARS-CoV-2 infection or an uninfected control (not recorded which).

The CDR3 region: CAISETTNEQFF. Here is the DNA: TGTGCCATCAGTGAAACAACGAATGAGCAGTTCTTC. The chain is made from TRBV10-3 and TRBJ2-1; the D gene assignment is ambiguous. The germline V gene specifies ENHRY as CDR1 and SYGVKD as CDR2. Taken from cysteine to phenylalanine, the CDR3 has 12 residues. CDR3 DNA is the only sequence kept; it has 36 bases, read in frame from the first base. Trimming takes 3 bases from V and 7 bases from J, and the germline ends sit 7 bases apart.